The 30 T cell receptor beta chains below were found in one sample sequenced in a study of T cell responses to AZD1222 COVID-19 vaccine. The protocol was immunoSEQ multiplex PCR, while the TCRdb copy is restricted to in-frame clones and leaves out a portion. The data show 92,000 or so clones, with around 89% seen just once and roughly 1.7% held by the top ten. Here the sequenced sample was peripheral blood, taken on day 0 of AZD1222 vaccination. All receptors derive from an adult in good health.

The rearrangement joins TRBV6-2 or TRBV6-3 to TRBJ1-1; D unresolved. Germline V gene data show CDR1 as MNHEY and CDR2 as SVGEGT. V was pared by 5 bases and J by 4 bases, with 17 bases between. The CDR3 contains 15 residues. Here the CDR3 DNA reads TGTGCCAGCAGTGGGGAACCGCCCGAGGGCACTGAAGCTTTCTTT. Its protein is CASSGEPPEGTEAFF.

Here the CDR3 reads CASSSQSRSGANVLTF. Here the CDR3 DNA reads TGTGCCAGCAGCTCCCAGTCAAGGTCTGGGGCCAACGTCCTGACTTTC. This rearrangement joins TRBV7-2 to TRBJ2-6; D is unresolved. The CDR3 runs to 16 residues. Per the germline V gene, CDR1 is SGHTA and CDR2 is FQGNSA. V lost 4 bases, J lost 1 base, and 11 bases lay in between.

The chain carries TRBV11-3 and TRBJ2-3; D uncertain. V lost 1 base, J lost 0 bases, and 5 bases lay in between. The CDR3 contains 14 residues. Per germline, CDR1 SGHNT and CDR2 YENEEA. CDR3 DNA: TGTGCCAGCAGCTTAGGGCAGAGCACAGATACGCAGTATTTT. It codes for CASSLGQSTDTQYF.

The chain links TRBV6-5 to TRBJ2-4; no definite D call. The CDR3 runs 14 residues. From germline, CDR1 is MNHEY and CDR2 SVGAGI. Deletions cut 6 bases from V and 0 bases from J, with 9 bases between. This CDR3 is CASRGQLAKNIQYF. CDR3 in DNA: TGTGCCAGCAGGGGTCAGCTAGCCAAAAACATTCAGTACTTC.

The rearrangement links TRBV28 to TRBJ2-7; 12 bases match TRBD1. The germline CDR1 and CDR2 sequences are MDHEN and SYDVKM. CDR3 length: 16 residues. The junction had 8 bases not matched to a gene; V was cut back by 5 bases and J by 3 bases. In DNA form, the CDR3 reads TGTGCCAGCAGTGCATCCGGGACAGGGGGCCGCTACGAGCAGTACTTC. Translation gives CASSASGTGGRYEQYF.

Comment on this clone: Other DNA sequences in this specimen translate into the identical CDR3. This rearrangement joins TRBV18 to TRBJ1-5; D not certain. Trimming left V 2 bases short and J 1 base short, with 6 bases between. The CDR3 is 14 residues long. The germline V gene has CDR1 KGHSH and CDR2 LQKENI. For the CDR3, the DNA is TGTGCCAGCTCACCAGGGCAGAGCAATCAGCCCCAGCATTTT. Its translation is CASSPGQSNQPQHF.

The chain's CDR3 is CATQGGWNYGYTF. The CDR3 DNA follows: TGTGCCACCCAGGGGGGCTGGAACTATGGCTACACCTTC. The chain combines TRBV19 with TRBJ1-2, with TRBD1 identical over 7 bases. CDR1 and CDR2 from the germline V gene are LNHDA and SQIVND (reference sequence). This CDR3 comprises 13 residues. Trimming cost V 10 bases and J 2 bases; bases outside gene matches: 7. Full variable domain (missing parts from reference TRBV19 and TRBJ1-2): DGGITQSPKYLFRKEGQNVTLSCEQNLNHDAMYWYRQDPGQGLRLIYYSQIVNDFQKGDIAEGYSVSREKKESFPLTVTSAQKNPTAFYLCATQGGWNYGYTFGSGTRLTVV.

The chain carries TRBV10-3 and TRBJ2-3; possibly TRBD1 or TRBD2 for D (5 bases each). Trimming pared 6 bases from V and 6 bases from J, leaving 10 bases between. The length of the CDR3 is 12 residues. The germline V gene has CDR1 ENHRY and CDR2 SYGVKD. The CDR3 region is CAIRGTGDTQYF. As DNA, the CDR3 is TGTGCCATCAGGGGGACCGGGGATACGCAGTATTTT.

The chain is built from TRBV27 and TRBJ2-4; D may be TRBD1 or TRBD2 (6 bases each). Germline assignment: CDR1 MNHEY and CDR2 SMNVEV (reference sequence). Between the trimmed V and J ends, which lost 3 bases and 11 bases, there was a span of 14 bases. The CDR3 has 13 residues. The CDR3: CASSFLGGPLQYF. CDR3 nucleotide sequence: TGTGCCAGCAGTTTTCTTGGGGGGCCGCTTCAGTACTTC.

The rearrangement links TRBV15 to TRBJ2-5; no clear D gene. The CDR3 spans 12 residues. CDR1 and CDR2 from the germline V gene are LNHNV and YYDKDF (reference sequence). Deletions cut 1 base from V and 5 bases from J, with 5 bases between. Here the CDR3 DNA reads TGTGCCACCAGCAGAGTGGAGGAGACCCAGTACTTC. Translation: CATSRVEETQYF.

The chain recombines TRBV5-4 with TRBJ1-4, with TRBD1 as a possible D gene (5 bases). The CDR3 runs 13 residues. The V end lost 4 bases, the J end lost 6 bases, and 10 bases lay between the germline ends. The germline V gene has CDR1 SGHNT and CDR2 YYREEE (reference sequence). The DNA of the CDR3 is TGTGCCAGCAGCACGGGGACGGATGAAAAACTGTTTTTT. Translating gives CASSTGTDEKLFF.

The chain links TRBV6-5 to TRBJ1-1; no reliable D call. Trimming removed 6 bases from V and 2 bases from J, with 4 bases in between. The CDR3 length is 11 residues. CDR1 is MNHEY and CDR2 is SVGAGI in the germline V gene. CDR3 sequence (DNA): TGTGCCAGCAGACACAACACTGAAGCTTTCTTT. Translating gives CASRHNTEAFF.

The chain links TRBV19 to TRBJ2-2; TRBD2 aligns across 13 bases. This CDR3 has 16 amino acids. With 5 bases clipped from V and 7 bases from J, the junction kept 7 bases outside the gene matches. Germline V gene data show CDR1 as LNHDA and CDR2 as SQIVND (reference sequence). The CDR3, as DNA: TGTGCCAGTAGTTCCGTACTAGCGGGGGGGCTCGGGGAGCTGTTTTTT. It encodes CASSSVLAGGLGELFF.

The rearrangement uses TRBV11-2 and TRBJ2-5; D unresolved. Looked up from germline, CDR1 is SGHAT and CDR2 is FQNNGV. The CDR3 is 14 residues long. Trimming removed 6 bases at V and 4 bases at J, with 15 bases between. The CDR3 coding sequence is TGTGCCAGCAGGCTAGGCCAGAGTGGAGAGACCCAGTACTTC. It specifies CASRLGQSGETQYF.

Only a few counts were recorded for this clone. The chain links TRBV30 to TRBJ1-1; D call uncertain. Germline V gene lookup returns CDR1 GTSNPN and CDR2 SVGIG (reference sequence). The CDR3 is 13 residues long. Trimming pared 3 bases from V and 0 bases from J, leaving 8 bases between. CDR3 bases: TGTGCCTGGAGACGTATCATGAACACTGAAGCTTTCTTT. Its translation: CAWRRIMNTEAFF.

CDR3 in amino acids: CASSSPNRGDLGGYTF. The CDR3 region has the DNA TGTGCCAGCAGCTCTCCTAATAGGGGCGATCTCGGGGGCTACACCTTC. The chain uses TRBV5-6 and TRBJ1-2, with D possibly matching TRBD1 (5 bases). CDR3 length: 16 amino acids. Trimming took 3 bases from V and 8 from J, leaving 23 bases between them. Germline values: CDR1 SGHDT, CDR2 YYEEEE.

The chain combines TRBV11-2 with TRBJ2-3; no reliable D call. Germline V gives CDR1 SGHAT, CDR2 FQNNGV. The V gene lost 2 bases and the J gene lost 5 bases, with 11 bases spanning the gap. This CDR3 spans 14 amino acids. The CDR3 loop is CASSLMTSRDTQYF. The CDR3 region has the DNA TGTGCCAGCAGCTTAATGACCAGTCGAGATACGCAGTATTTT.

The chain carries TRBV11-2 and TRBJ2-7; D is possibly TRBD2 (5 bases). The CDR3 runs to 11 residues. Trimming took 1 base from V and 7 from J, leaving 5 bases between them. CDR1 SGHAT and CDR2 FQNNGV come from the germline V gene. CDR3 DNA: TGTGCCAGCAGCTTAGGGAGGGAGCAGTACTTC. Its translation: CASSLGREQYF.

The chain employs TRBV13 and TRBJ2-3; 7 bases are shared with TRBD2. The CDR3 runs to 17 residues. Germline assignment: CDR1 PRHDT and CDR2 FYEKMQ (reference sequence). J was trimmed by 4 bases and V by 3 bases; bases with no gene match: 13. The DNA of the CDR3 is TGTGCCAGCAGCTTCCTCGCAGGGACTGGGGGGGCAGATACGCAGTATTTT. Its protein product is CASSFLAGTGGADTQYF.

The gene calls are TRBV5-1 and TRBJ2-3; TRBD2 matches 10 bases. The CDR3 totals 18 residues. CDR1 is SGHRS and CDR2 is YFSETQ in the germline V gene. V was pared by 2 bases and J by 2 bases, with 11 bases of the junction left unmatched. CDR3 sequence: CASSLELASGGDTDTQYF. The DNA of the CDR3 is TGCGCCAGCAGCTTAGAACTGGCGAGCGGGGGGGACACAGATACGCAGTATTTT.

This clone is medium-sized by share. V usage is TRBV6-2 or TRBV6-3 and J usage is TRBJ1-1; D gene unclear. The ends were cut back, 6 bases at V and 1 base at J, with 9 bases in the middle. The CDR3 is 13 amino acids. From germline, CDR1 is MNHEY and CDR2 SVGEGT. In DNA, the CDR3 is TGTGCCAGCAGCCCAACAGAGAACACTGAAGCTTTCTTT. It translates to CASSPTENTEAFF.

The CDR3 DNA reads TGTGCCACCGGAGGCGGGGGGGCCTACGAGCAGTACTTC. It is translated as CATGGGGAYEQYF. The chain carries TRBV2 and TRBJ2-7; 9 positions match TRBD2. Trimming took 10 bases from V and 2 from J; bases not matched to a gene: 6. CDR1 and CDR2 from the germline V gene are SNHLY and FYNNEI. The CDR3 is 13 amino acids.

The CDR3 here is CASSLEAQPQHF. The CDR3 nucleotides read TGTGCCAGCAGTTTAGAGGCTCAGCCCCAGCATTTT. The V call is TRBV12-3 or TRBV12-4, the J call TRBJ1-5; no firm D call. V was trimmed by 1 base and J by 6 bases, leaving 4 bases between them. CDR3 length: 12 residues.

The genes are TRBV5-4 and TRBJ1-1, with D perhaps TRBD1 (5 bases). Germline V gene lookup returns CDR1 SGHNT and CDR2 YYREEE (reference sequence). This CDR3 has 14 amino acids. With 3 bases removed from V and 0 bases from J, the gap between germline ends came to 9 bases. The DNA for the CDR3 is TGTGCCAGCAGCTGGGGGGATTTGAACACTGAAGCTTTCTTT. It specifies CASSWGDLNTEAFF.

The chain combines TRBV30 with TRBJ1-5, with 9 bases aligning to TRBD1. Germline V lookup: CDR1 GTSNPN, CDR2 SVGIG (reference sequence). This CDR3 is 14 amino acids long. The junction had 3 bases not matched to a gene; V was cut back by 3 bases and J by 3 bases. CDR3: CAWRGTGYNQPQHF. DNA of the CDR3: TGTGCCTGGAGGGGGACAGGGTACAATCAGCCCCAGCATTTT.

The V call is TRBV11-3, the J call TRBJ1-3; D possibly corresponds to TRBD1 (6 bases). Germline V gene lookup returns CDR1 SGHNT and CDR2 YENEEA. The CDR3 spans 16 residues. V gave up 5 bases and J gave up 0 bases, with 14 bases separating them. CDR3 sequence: CASSDRQDGSGNTIYF. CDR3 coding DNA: TGTGCCAGCAGCGACCGACAGGACGGCTCTGGAAACACCATATATTTT. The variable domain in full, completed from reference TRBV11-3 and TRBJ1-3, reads EAGVVQSPRYKIIEKKQPVAFWCNPISGHNTLYWYLQNLGQGPELLIRYENEEAVDDSQLPKDRFSAERLKGVDSTLKIQPAELGDSAVYLCASSDRQDGSGNTIYFGEGSWLTVV.

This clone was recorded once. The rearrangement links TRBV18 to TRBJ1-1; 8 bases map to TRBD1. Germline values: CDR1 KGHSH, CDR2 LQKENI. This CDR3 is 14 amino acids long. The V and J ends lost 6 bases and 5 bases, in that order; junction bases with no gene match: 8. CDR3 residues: CASSPGQARTEAFF. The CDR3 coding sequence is TGTGCCAGCTCCCCGGGACAGGCGAGGACTGAAGCTTTCTTT.

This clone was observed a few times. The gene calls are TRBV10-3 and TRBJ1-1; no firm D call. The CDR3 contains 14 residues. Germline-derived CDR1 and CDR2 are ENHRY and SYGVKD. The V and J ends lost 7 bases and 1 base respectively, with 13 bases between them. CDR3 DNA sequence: TGTGCCATCAAGCAGGCGGTGAGGAACACTGAAGCTTTCTTT. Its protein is CAIKQAVRNTEAFF.

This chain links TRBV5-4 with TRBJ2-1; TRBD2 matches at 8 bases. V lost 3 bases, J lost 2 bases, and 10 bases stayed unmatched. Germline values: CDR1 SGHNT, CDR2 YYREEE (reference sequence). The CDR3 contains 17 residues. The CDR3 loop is CASSSNPGLGTYNEQFF. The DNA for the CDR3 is TGTGCCAGCAGCTCAAATCCGGGACTAGGAACCTACAATGAGCAGTTCTTC.

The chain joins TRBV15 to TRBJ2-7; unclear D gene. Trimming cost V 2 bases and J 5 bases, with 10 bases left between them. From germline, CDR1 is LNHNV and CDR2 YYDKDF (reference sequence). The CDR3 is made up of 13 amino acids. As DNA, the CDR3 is TGTGCCACCAGCAGACAGTCTTCGGACGAGCAGTACTTC. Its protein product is CATSRQSSDEQYF.